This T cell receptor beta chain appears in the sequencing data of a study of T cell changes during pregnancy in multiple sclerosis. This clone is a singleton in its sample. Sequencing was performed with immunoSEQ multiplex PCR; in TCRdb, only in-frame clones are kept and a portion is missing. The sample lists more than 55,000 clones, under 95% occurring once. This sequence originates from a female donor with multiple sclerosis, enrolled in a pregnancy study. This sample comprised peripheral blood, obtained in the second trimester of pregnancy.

The CDR3 region is CASTEGQGIGSSYNSPLHF. DNA of the CDR3: TGTGCCAGTACCGAGGGACAGGGAATAGGGAGCTCCTATAATTCACCCCTCCACTTT. V gene TRBV19 combines with J gene TRBJ1-6; TRBD1 aligns across 9 bases. V shed 7 bases and J 0 bases; nucleotides not matched to a gene: 13. This CDR3 region has 19 residues. Per germline, CDR1 LNHDA and CDR2 SQIVND (reference sequence).